One and the same sample provided the 10 T cell receptor beta chains below, sequenced in a study of control samples from healthy donors and cancer patients. Sequenced by immunoSEQ multiplex PCR; TCRdb stores in-frame clones only, minus some. The table has about 120,000 clones, roughly 84% seen once. Sample: blood. The receptors shown here come from a young man in good health.

V is TRBV2 and J is TRBJ1-1, with D perhaps TRBD1 (5 bases). V lost 4 bases and J 0 bases, leaving 9 bases between the germline ends. This CDR3 contains 14 residues. Germline assignment: CDR1 SNHLY and CDR2 FYNNEI. DNA for the CDR3: TGTGCCAGCAGTGCGGGACCTTTGAACACTGAAGCTTTCTTT. Its protein is CASSAGPLNTEAFF.

The chain employs TRBV11-2 and TRBJ1-4, with 9 bases fitting TRBD1. Germline-derived CDR1 and CDR2 are SGHAT and FQNNGV. Germline trimming cut 5 bases from V and 7 bases from J; bases unmatched to any gene: 14. The CDR3 covers 17 residues. CDR3 loop: CASSRHPKGQGSEKLFF. The CDR3 DNA follows: TGTGCCAGCAGCCGCCACCCAAAGGGACAGGGTTCTGAAAAACTGTTTTTT.

The chain combines TRBV24-1 with TRBJ1-2; D gene unclear. Germline assignment: CDR1 KGHDR and CDR2 SFDVKD. The CDR3 spans 15 residues. The V and J ends lost 1 base and 8 bases respectively, with 16 bases between them. Here the CDR3 DNA reads TGTGCCACCAGTGATTTCAAGGCAGGTGGGTCCGGCTACACCTTC. It codes for CATSDFKAGGSGYTF.

V and J are TRBV5-1 and TRBJ2-7; D may correspond to TRBD1 or TRBD2 (6 bases each). Germline CDR1 reads SGHRS; CDR2 reads YFSETQ. The V gene lost 0 bases and the J gene lost 0 bases, with 10 bases spanning the gap. The CDR3 runs to 15 residues. The chain's CDR3 is CASSLGGASSYEQYF. CDR3 coding DNA: TGCGCCAGCAGCTTGGGGGGGGCCAGCTCCTACGAGCAGTACTTC.

The chain recombines TRBV27 with TRBJ1-2; TRBD1 matches 9 bases. Per the germline V gene, CDR1 is MNHEY and CDR2 is SMNVEV (reference sequence). The CDR3 has 14 amino acids. The ends lost 2 bases at V and 7 bases at J; junction bases unmatched: 5. CDR3 sequence reads: CASSLNRGQFGYTF. CDR3 coding DNA: TGTGCCAGCAGTTTAAACAGGGGGCAGTTTGGCTACACCTTC.

V and J are TRBV10-3 and TRBJ1-2; tentatively, D is TRBD1 (5 bases). Trimming removed 5 bases at V and 8 bases at J, with 18 bases between. The CDR3 runs 14 residues. Germline V gene sequence: CDR1 ENHRY, CDR2 SYGVKD. The CDR3 here is CAISSLIGAVGYTF. CDR3 coding DNA: TGTGCCATCAGTTCCTTAATAGGGGCTGTGGGCTACACCTTC.

The chain combines TRBV3-1 (or the pseudogene TRBV3-2) with TRBJ2-1, with 7 bases matching TRBD2. CDR1 and CDR2 (germline): LGHDT, YNNKEL (reference sequence). The CDR3 loop spans 17 amino acids. With V trimmed by 0 bases and J by 2 bases, 7 bases remained unmatched. DNA for the CDR3: TGTGCCAGCAGCCAAGATAACGCGGGAGCTACCTACAATGAGCAGTTCTTC. Amino acid sequence: CASSQDNAGATYNEQFF.

V and J are TRBV5-1 and TRBJ2-1, with TRBD1 as a possible D gene (6 bases). This CDR3 has 16 amino acids. V was cut by 3 bases and J by 8 bases, with 21 bases left in between. Germline V lookup: CDR1 SGHRS, CDR2 YFSETQ. DNA for the CDR3: TGCGCCAGCAGCTGGGGGCTCAGACGGGAATCCGATGAGCAGTTCTTC. Protein: CASSWGLRRESDEQFF.

The V call is TRBV19, the J call TRBJ2-2, with 11 nucleotides matching TRBD2. The ends lost 4 bases at V and 3 bases at J; junction bases unmatched: 13. This CDR3 has 19 amino acids. CDR1 is LNHDA and CDR2 is SQIVND in the germline V gene (reference sequence). CDR3 loop: CASSRTRLAGIVDTGELFF. Written as DNA, the CDR3 is TGTGCCAGTAGTAGAACCCGACTAGCGGGAATTGTCGACACCGGGGAGCTGTTTTTT.

The chain employs TRBV11-2 and TRBJ2-7, with 7 bases lining up with TRBD1. Losses at the gene ends were 0 bases for V and 0 bases for J; bases not matched to a gene: 2. The CDR3 sequence is 15 residues long. Germline lookup yields CDR1 SGHAT and CDR2 FQNNGV. The CDR3 is CASSLEGGASYEQYF. The CDR3 coding sequence is TGTGCCAGCAGCTTAGAAGGGGGCGCCTCCTACGAGCAGTACTTC. Full variable domain (rest looked up from reference TRBV11-2 and TRBJ2-7): EAGVAQSPRYKIIEKRQSVAFWCNPISGHATLYWYQQILGQGPKLLIQFQNNGVVDDSQLPKDRFSAERLKGVDSTLKIQPAKLEDSAVYLCASSLEGGASYEQYFGPGTRLTVT.